The entry below describes one T cell receptor beta chain. Its antigen is currently unknown. This specimen comes from a study of CD8 T cell repertoires and HIV-1 epitope variants. The protocol was immunoSEQ multiplex PCR, while the TCRdb copy is restricted to in-frame clones and leaves out a portion. The top ten clones hold 43% of a sample with thousands of clones, about 62% of them seen once. This CDR3 contains 13 residues. The V gene lost 2 bases and the J gene lost 2 bases, with 6 bases spanning the gap. The germline CDR1 and CDR2 sequences are MNHEY and SVGAGI. The gene calls are TRBV6-5 and TRBJ2-5, with D perhaps TRBD1 (5 bases). The sample taken for sequencing was cultured CD8+ T cells derived from PBMCs. The sequence was obtained from a male donor with HIV. In nucleotides, the CDR3 is TGTGCCAGCAGTTACCCAGGGCAAGAGACCCAGTACTTC. Its protein is CASSYPGQETQYF.